This T cell receptor (beta chain) is drawn from a study of CD8 T cells in ankylosing spondylitis. Generation of TCR beta libraries employed quantitative 5'-RACE incorporating molecular barcodes. MiXCR was run by TCRdb on the 5' RACE reads, yielding one entry per CDR3 protein. In the table there are about 130,000 distinct CDR3 sequences, around 9.7% of which are singletons. Study outcomes and limitations: Seemingly distinctive of ankylosing spondylitis blood was a TCR beta motif formed by eight highly homologous variants. Disease-linked clones displayed a CD8+ phenotype and appeared relatively rarely in peripheral blood.

This clonotype was counted ten times or more. What it binds is unknown. Germline CDR1 and CDR2: LGHDT and YNNKEL (reference sequence). V dropped 4 bases and J dropped 3 bases, with 18 bases sitting between them. The CDR3 is 17 residues long. The material sequenced was blood, either unsorted or a sorted T cell fraction (not recorded which). The chain employs TRBV3-1 and TRBJ2-2; either TRBD1 or TRBD2 may fit D (5 bases each). The TCR sequence derives from a male donor with ankylosing spondylitis or in good health (not recorded which). This chain's CDR3 is CASSLSFSVQDTGELFF. Written as DNA, the CDR3 is TGTGCCAGCAGCCTAAGCTTTAGCGTACAGGACACCGGGGAGCTGTTTTTT.